The subject of this entry is one T cell receptor beta chain. Its antigen is undetermined. V was clipped by 3 bases and J by 5 bases; unmatched bases: 8. In germline, CDR1 is DFQATT, CDR2 SNEGSKA (reference sequence). This CDR3 contains 14 residues. These data originate in a study of CD8 T cells in ankylosing spondylitis. Findings and caveats of the study: Ankylosing spondylitis blood appeared to be characterized by a TCR beta motif of 8 or 9 highly homologous variants.

TCRdb re-called the 5' RACE reads with MiXCR, one entry per CDR3 protein. The sample lists 670,000 or so distinct CDR3 sequences, around 17% seen once, with under 20% in the top ten. This chain joins TRBV20-1 and TRBJ2-3; 7 bases agree with TRBD2. The specimen was blood, either unsorted or a sorted T cell fraction (not recorded which). This clonotype was obtained from a male donor with ankylosing spondylitis. CDR3 in DNA: TGCAGTGCTAGGCCGGGAGGCCGATTAGATACGCAGTATTTT. As protein: CSARPGGRLDTQYF.